The 2 T cell receptor beta chains below come from one sample, sequenced in a study of T cells in Graves' hyperthyroidism and ophthalmopathy. Researchers amplified the TCR beta CDR3 regions from RNA transcripts. The HTBI primer set served for first-round RT-PCR of the TCR CDR3. TCRdb reprocessed the multiplex PCR reads with MiXCR, giving one entry per CDR3 protein. Among approximately 600,000 distinct CDR3 sequences listed, about 14% were seen once. Input material: blood. Receptors originate from a woman in her twenties or thirties with Graves' hyperthyroidism that later progressed to Graves' ophthalmopathy.

This clonotype was detected only a few times. This chain links TRBV20-1 with TRBJ2-7; D may be TRBD2 (5 bases). The CDR3 is 14 amino acids. In germline, CDR1 is DFQATT, CDR2 SNEGSKA (reference sequence). V was shortened by 1 base and J by 0 bases, with 10 bases between the two germline ends. The CDR3 sequence: CSARGHEGSYEQYF. Written as DNA, the CDR3 is TGCAGTGCTAGAGGCCATGAGGGCTCCTACGAGCAGTACTTC.

The chain combines TRBV6-2 or TRBV6-3 with TRBJ1-1, with 10 bases matching TRBD1. The CDR3 loop spans 16 amino acids. Per germline, CDR1 MNHEY and CDR2 SVGEGT. V shed 6 bases, J shed 1 base, and the junction held 8 bases outside the gene matches. The DNA for the CDR3 is TGTGCCAGCAGGCCACCGGGACAGGGGTCGAACACTGAAGCTTTCTTT. This gives the protein CASRPPGQGSNTEAFF.